A single sample is the source of the 9 T cell receptor beta chains below, sequenced in a study of regulatory T cells in long-lasting Graves disease (dated by TCRdb to 2020 to 2022). Library preparation used multiplex PCR. The listed sequencing device is Illumina HiSeq 4000. CDR3 regions were amplified by Arm-PCR with iRepertoire HTBI primers to construct TCR beta libraries. TCRdb reran the public reads through fastp at Q25 and MiXCR, keeping productive beta chains. Rows merge per CDR3 protein into single entries with the most common DNA and genes. This sample is represented by 350,000 to 500,000 distinct CDR3 sequences; less than 15% of them were singletons. The top ten hold roughly 18% of the sample. Taken with the paper, the label for time point translates to: newly diagnosed GD, antithyroid drugs for less than 3 months. RNA was extracted from PBMCs in TRIzol for both TCR sequencing and RNA sequencing.

These same data were also listed under a study on T cells in Graves' hyperthyroidism and ophthalmopathy.

Sample: peripheral blood mononuclear cells (PBMCs), taken at new diagnosis, from a patient treated with antithyroid drugs. These receptors were taken from a woman aged 45-60 years with Graves disease. Donor details come from another sample of the same person, matched by shared clones.

This clonotype appeared many times. The V gene is TRBV29-1, the J gene TRBJ2-3; no firm D call. The CDR3 is made up of 13 amino acids. The V and J ends lost 4 bases and 0 bases respectively, with 8 bases between them. CDR1 and CDR2 (germline): SQVTM, ANQGSEA. CDR3 DNA sequence: TGCAGCGTTGGACCGGCTAGCACAGATACGCAGTATTTT. This translates into CSVGPASTDTQYF.

Many counts were recorded for this clonotype. This chain links TRBV5-1 with TRBJ2-7; either TRBD1 or TRBD2 may supply D (6 bases each). Per germline, CDR1 SGHRS and CDR2 YFSETQ. The CDR3 covers 14 residues. V was pared by 4 bases and J by 2 bases, with 13 bases between. The CDR3 bases are TGCGCCAGCAGCCCCGAGGGGGGACCCTACGAGCAGTACTTC. Translation gives CASSPEGGPYEQYF. The full variable domain, its missing parts supplied by reference TRBV5-1 and TRBJ2-7, is KAGVTQTPRYLIKTRGQQVTLSCSPISGHRSVSWYQQTPGQGLQFLFEYFSETQRNKGNFPGRFSGRQFSNSRSEMNVSTLELGDSALYLCASSPEGGPYEQYFGPGTRLTVT.

At least ten counts were recorded for this clonotype. The V and J genes are TRBV13 and TRBJ2-5; D possibly uses TRBD1 or TRBD2 (5 bases each). The V gene lost 3 bases and the J gene lost 3 bases, with 17 bases spanning the gap. The CDR3 has 16 residues. Per germline, CDR1 PRHDT and CDR2 FYEKMQ (reference sequence). The CDR3 DNA reads as TGTGCCAGCAGCTTTAGTTTAGGGACGCATAAAGAGACCCAGTACTTC. This gives the protein CASSFSLGTHKETQYF.

A few counts support this clonotype. The rearrangement uses TRBV29-1 and TRBJ2-1, with D perhaps given as TRBD1 or TRBD2 (6 bases each). The CDR3 covers 17 residues. V lost 0 bases to trimming and J lost 4 bases, with 19 bases between them. Germline V gene data show CDR1 as SQVTM and CDR2 as ANQGSEA. The CDR3: CSVEDPIGGQGYNEQFF. DNA of the CDR3: TGCAGCGTTGAAGACCCTATTGGGGGGCAAGGGTACAATGAGCAGTTCTTC.

The chain couples TRBV27 to TRBJ2-3, with TRBD2 as a possible D gene (5 bases). The V gene lost 5 bases and the J gene lost 0 bases, with 12 bases spanning the gap. Germline V gene data show CDR1 as MNHEY and CDR2 as SMNVEV (reference sequence). This CDR3 region has 15 residues. For the CDR3, the DNA is TGTGCCAGCAGTCCAGGACTCTATAGCACAGATACGCAGTATTTT. Protein: CASSPGLYSTDTQYF.

The chain recombines TRBV9 with TRBJ2-6; TRBD2 might be the D (6 bases). Germline V gene lookup returns CDR1 SGDLS and CDR2 YYNGEE. The CDR3 is made up of 18 amino acids. V lost 0 bases, J lost 1 base, and 14 bases lay in between. For the CDR3, the DNA is TGTGCCAGCAGCGTAGGGTCAGGGCGGGGTTCTGGGGCCAACGTCCTGACTTTC. Its translation is CASSVGSGRGSGANVLTF.

The chain combines TRBV9 with TRBJ2-3, with 10 bases that match TRBD2. Trimming cost V 2 bases and J 1 base; bases outside gene matches: 4. The length of the CDR3 is 16 residues. The germline V gene encodes CDR1 SGDLS and CDR2 YYNGEE. CDR3 nucleotides: TGTGCCAGCAGCGTCCTAGCGGGAGAAGGCACAGATACGCAGTATTTT. Protein product: CASSVLAGEGTDTQYF.

The genes are TRBV4-1 and TRBJ1-1; D is undetermined. The CDR3 loop spans 16 amino acids. Germline CDR1 MGHRA, CDR2 YSYEKL. The V and J ends lost 0 bases and 0 bases respectively, with 11 bases between them. Here the CDR3 reads CASSQEQRRMNTEAFF. In nucleotides, the CDR3 is TGCGCCAGCAGCCAAGAACAGAGGCGAATGAACACTGAAGCTTTCTTT.

This clonotype has at least ten counts. The genes are TRBV12-3 or TRBV12-4 and TRBJ2-5; TRBD1 matches 8 bases. This CDR3 is 17 amino acids long. V lost 7 bases, J lost 3 bases, and 16 bases stayed unmatched. CDR3 nucleotide sequence: TGTGCCAGCACGAGATCTAGCCATAACAGGGGGGAAGAGACCCAGTACTTC. Amino acids: CASTRSSHNRGEETQYF.